Shown below are 5 T cell receptor beta chains from a single sample sequenced in a study of a mutant IDH1 vaccine in newly diagnosed glioma. Time point: week 47, end of study. The study gave 300 ug of mutant IDH1 20-mer peptide per vaccine dose, with topical imiquimod. Their antigen targets remain unknown. TCRdb's table, derived via immunoSEQ multiplex PCR, lists solely in-frame clones and lacks some. In the table there are roughly 32,000 clones, roughly 89% of which are singletons. The material was PBMCs, obtained from a glioma patient whose treatment included an IDH1 peptide vaccine. The receptors derive from a man aged 40-50 years with glioma.

This chain uses TRBV9 with TRBJ2-3; D is unclear. The V gene's germline CDR1 is SGDLS and CDR2 YYNGEE. The ends were cut back, 0 bases at V and 9 bases at J, with 5 bases in the middle. This CDR3 is 11 amino acids long. The CDR3 bases are TGTGCCAGCAGCGTAGACGCGACGCAGTATTTT. Translated: CASSVDATQYF.

The J gene is TRBJ1-2, the V gene TRBV6-5; TRBD1 agrees at 8 bases. Germline CDR1 is MNHEY and CDR2 is SVGAGI. The V and J ends lost 0 bases and 5 bases, in that order; junction bases with no gene match: 5. This CDR3 has 15 amino acids. In DNA, the CDR3 is TGTGCCAGCAGTTACTCGGCAGGGGGCGATTATGGCTACACCTTC. It translates to CASSYSAGGDYGYTF.

Only one count was recorded for this clone. CDR3 amino acids: CASSIITAKNIQYF. The CDR3 DNA is TGTGCCAGCAGTATCATCACAGCCAAAAACATTCAGTACTTC. The chain carries TRBV21-1 and TRBJ2-4. TRBV21-1 is labeled a pseudogene. CDR3 length equals 14 residues.

The chain links TRBV6-1 to TRBJ2-1; 8 bases align to TRBD2. CDR3 length: 16 amino acids. Germline CDR1 and CDR2: MNHNS and SASEGT. The V gene end was trimmed by 2 bases and the J gene end by 3 bases; junction bases not matched to a gene: 6. The CDR3 sequence: CASSEFAGGLYNEQFF. The CDR3 DNA reads TGTGCCAGCAGTGAATTTGCGGGAGGCCTCTACAATGAGCAGTTCTTC.

This chain links TRBV2 with TRBJ1-3; 12 nucleotides align to TRBD1. Germline values: CDR1 SNHLY, CDR2 FYNNEI. V shed 6 bases and J 4 bases; nucleotides not matched to a gene: 7. The CDR3 length is 16 residues. CDR3 sequence (DNA): TGTGCCAGCAGCCGGGACAGGGGGCAGACGGGAAACACCATATATTTT. Its translation is CASSRDRGQTGNTIYF.